The 5 T cell receptor beta chains given below trace back to one sample, sequenced in a study of cytomegalovirus exposure and HLA in healthy donors (dated by TCRdb to 2016 to 2017). Preparation of the library involved the immunoSEQ multiplex PCR assay. For the multiplex PCR, a mixture combining 60 forward primers for TCR Vbeta segments and 13 reverse primers for TCR Jbeta segments was used. TCRdb took this table from immuneACCESS and kept in-frame rearrangements with V and J called. Such tables lack part of the clones; where checked against another copy, unresolved V genes explain under half of the gap, and the rest is unexplained. A total of tens of thousands of clones appear in this sample, less than 85% of them only once. The ten largest clonotypes hold approximately 1.1% of the sample. Source material: PBMCs. These receptors were taken from a male donor in good health and CMV-seronegative.

This clone was seen a single time. The chain combines TRBV27 with TRBJ2-7; 11 bases align to TRBD1. There are 16 residues in the CDR3. J lost 3 bases, V lost 1 base, and 5 bases had no gene match. Germline CDR1 is MNHEY and CDR2 is SMNVEV (reference sequence). The CDR3 region is CASSLYGQGASYEQYF. The DNA for the CDR3 is TGTGCCAGCAGTTTATACGGACAGGGGGCCAGCTACGAGCAGTACTTC.

The chain uses TRBV28 and TRBJ2-6, with TRBD1 identical over 9 bases. CDR3 length: 17 amino acids. J gave up 3 bases and V 2 bases, and 5 bases lay outside the gene matches. Germline V gene sequence: CDR1 MDHEN, CDR2 SYDVKM. This chain's CDR3 is CASSLPTGGIGANVLTF. DNA of the CDR3: TGTGCCAGCAGTTTACCGACAGGGGGTATTGGGGCCAACGTCCTGACTTTC.

V and J are TRBV7-2 and TRBJ1-4, with 7 bases aligning to TRBD1. CDR1 and CDR2 (germline): SGHTA, FQGNSA. Germline trimming cut 0 bases from V and 2 bases from J; bases unmatched to any gene: 6. The length of the CDR3 is 17 residues. CDR3: CASSLASDRATNEKLFF. DNA for the CDR3: TGTGCCAGCAGCTTAGCCTCAGACAGGGCCACTAATGAAAAACTGTTTTTT.

The rearrangement links TRBV11-2 to TRBJ1-5; D gene unclear. Looked up from germline, CDR1 is SGHAT and CDR2 is FQNNGV. Trimming took off 0 bases at V and 2 bases at J, with 11 bases between the two ends. The CDR3 totals 16 residues. The CDR3, as DNA: TGTGCCAGCAGCTTAGAGGGGAGAGTGGGCAATCAGCCCCAGCATTTT. It yields the protein CASSLEGRVGNQPQHF.

The chain recombines TRBV2 with TRBJ2-5; weak D call: TRBD1 (6 bases). Looked up from germline, CDR1 is SNHLY and CDR2 is FYNNEI. V was cut by 5 bases and J by 2 bases, with 12 bases left in between. This CDR3 contains 14 residues. The CDR3 region has the DNA TGTGCCAGCAGTCCTACAGGGCGGCAAGAGACCCAGTACTTC. Translation gives CASSPTGRQETQYF.